The 3 T cell receptor beta chains reported below all come from one sample, sequenced in a study of blood T cells in healthy people across ages. A second about 6 to 12 cycle PCR used barcoded and J-beta primers. TCRdb re-called the 5' RACE reads through MiXCR, storing one row per CDR3 protein. Among over 1,200,000 distinct CDR3 sequences listed, 45% to 70% were seen once. The specimen was blood. The receptors come from a man between 18 and 35 years old in good health.

The chain is built from TRBV25-1 and TRBJ2-3; 10 bases map to TRBD2. Germline V gene data show CDR1 as MGHDK and CDR2 as SYGVNS. This CDR3 is 16 amino acids long. V lost 3 bases and J lost 5; bases outside the gene matches: 8. The CDR3 DNA sequence: TGTGCCAGCAGTGACAGTTGGAGCGGGGGGGAAGATACGCAGTATTTT. It codes for CASSDSWSGGEDTQYF.

This clonotype was observed a few times. The CDR3, as DNA: TGTGCCAGCAGCAAAGATGGCAGGGCCACCTACAATGAGCAGTTCTTC. The encoded protein is CASSKDGRATYNEQFF. The rearrangement joins TRBV21-1 to TRBJ2-1; the DNA was not compared with TRBD2, the D call given in the table. TRBV21-1 is a pseudogene locus. The CDR3 covers 16 residues.

The chain recombines TRBV4-1 with TRBJ1-5; maybe TRBD1 (5 bases). This CDR3 is built from 15 residues. V was clipped by 0 bases and J by 5 bases, with 11 bases between them. From germline, CDR1 is MGHRA and CDR2 YSYEKL. CDR3 loop: CASSQDIRGDQPQHF. The CDR3 coding sequence is TGCGCCAGCAGCCAAGACATTCGAGGGGATCAGCCCCAGCATTTT.